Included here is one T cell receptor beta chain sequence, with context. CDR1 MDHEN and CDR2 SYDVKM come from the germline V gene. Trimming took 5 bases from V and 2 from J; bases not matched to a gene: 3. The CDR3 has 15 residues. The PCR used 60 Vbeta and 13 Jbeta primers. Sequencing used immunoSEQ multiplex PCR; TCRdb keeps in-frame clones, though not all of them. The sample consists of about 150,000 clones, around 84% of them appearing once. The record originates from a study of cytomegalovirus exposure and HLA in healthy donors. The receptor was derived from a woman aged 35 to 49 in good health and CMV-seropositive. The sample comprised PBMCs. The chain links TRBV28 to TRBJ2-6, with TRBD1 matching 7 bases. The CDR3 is CASSPTGTGANVLTF. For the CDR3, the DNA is TGTGCCAGCAGTCCGACAGGGACTGGGGCCAACGTCCTGACTTTC. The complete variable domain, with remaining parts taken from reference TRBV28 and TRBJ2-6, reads DVKVTQSSRYLVKRTGEKVFLECVQDMDHENMFWYRQDPGLGLRLIYFSYDVKMKEKGDIPEGYSVSREKKERFSLILESASTNQTSMYLCASSPTGTGANVLTFGAGSRLTVL.